This TCR beta chain was observed in a study of post-analysis software for immune sequencing data. Study results and limitations: Patients carried five TRBV segments more frequently than controls did, and TRBV5-6, TRBV5-1 and TRBV20-1 were among them.

With respect to this clonotype: Its antigen is undetermined.

Sequencing libraries made from TCR beta cDNA carried unique molecular identifiers. MiXCR was run by TCRdb on the PCR reads, yielding one entry per CDR3 protein. The repertoire holds 820,000 or so distinct CDR3 sequences, about 57% seen once, with about 4.8% in the top ten. From germline, CDR1 is SGHRS and CDR2 YFSETQ. The CDR3 is made up of 16 amino acids. Losses at the gene ends were 0 bases for V and 8 bases for J; bases not matched to a gene: 11. Sequencing was performed on blood. This sequence originates from a girl between 10 and 17 years old with multiple sclerosis. The rearrangement uses TRBV5-1 and TRBJ2-1; TRBD2 agrees at 7 bases. The CDR3: CASSLARRELDDEQFF. The CDR3 DNA is TGCGCCAGCAGCTTGGCCAGGCGGGAGCTCGACGATGAGCAGTTCTTC. The whole variable domain, filled in from reference TRBV5-1 and TRBJ2-1, reads KAGVTQTPRYLIKTRGQQVTLSCSPISGHRSVSWYQQTPGQGLQFLFEYFSETQRNKGNFPGRFSGRQFSNSRSEMNVSTLELGDSALYLCASSLARRELDDEQFFGPGTRLTVL.